This entry lists 13 T cell receptor beta chains sequenced from one sample in a study of T-cell reconstitution after alpha-beta-depleted transplantation in children. Preparing the TCRbeta library involved the use of unique molecular identifiers. From the PCR reads, TCRdb called clonotypes with MiXCR, one entry per CDR3 protein. The repertoire holds 500,000 or so distinct CDR3 sequences, with about an eighth as singletons. This material consisted of PBMCs, mostly from graft donor cells, taken 180 days after TCRalphabeta/CD19-depleted stem cell transplant. Every receptor here comes from a female patient between 2 and 10 years old who had a stem cell transplant for aplastic anemia, so the T cells may come from the graft donor.

This clonotype has a handful of counts. The chain carries TRBV7-8 and TRBJ2-1; 7 nucleotides match TRBD2. The V gene end was trimmed by 2 bases and the J gene end by 7 bases; junction bases not matched to a gene: 2. Per the germline V gene, CDR1 is SGHVS and CDR2 is FQNEAQ. The CDR3 consists of 13 residues. In nucleotides, the CDR3 is TGTGCCAGCAGCTTAATTAGCGGGAATGAGCAGTTCTTC. Translated: CASSLISGNEQFF.

This chain connects TRBV21-1 to TRBJ2-7; the table's D gene call, TRBD1, was not cross checked with the DNA. TRBV21-1 is a pseudogene. CDR3 size: 15 residues. The CDR3 nucleotides read TGTGCCAGCAGCAAAGGGGTACAGGCGAACTACGAGCAGTACGTC. Its translation: CASSKGVQANYEQYV.

In this sample, this clonotype turned up a few times. The chain has TRBV19 and TRBJ2-2; D is perhaps TRBD1 (6 bases). This CDR3 has 16 residues. Germline V gene lookup returns CDR1 LNHDA and CDR2 SQIVND (reference sequence). V was cut by 7 bases and J by 6 bases, with 21 bases left in between. Written as DNA, the CDR3 is TGTGCCAGTACCCACGGGACACACCCTTCTTCCGGGGAGCTGTTTTTT. Its protein is CASTHGTHPSSGELFF.

This clonotype came up many times. The CDR3 DNA is TGTGCCAGCAGCTACAGACAGGTTACCTACACAGATACGCAGTATTTT. This encodes CASSYRQVTYTDTQYF. The chain has TRBV5-5 and TRBJ2-3, with D possibly matching TRBD1 (6 bases). CDR3 length: 16 residues. CDR1 SGHKS and CDR2 YYEKEE come from the germline V gene (reference sequence). The V gene lost 3 bases and the J gene lost 2 bases, with 16 bases spanning the gap.

The chain employs TRBV7-8 and TRBJ2-5, with TRBD2 matching over 8 bases. The trim removed 1 base at V and 2 bases at J, leaving 6 bases unmatched. The CDR3 spans 16 residues. Germline V gene sequence: CDR1 SGHVS, CDR2 FQNEAQ. The CDR3 region is CASSLGGPSGQETQYF. CDR3 coding DNA: TGTGCCAGCAGCTTAGGGGGCCCTAGCGGGCAAGAGACCCAGTACTTC. Based on the CDR3 plus reference TRBV7-8 and TRBJ2-5, the full variable domain is GAGVSQSPRYKVAKRGQDVALRCDPISGHVSLFWYQQALGQGPEFLTYFQNEAQLDKSGLPSDRFFAERPEGSVSTLKIQRTQQEDSAVYLCASSLGGPSGQETQYFGPGTRLLVL.

A single count supports this clonotype. The chain carries TRBV11-1 and TRBJ1-2, with D possibly being TRBD1 (5 bases). Germline V CDR1 and CDR2: SGHAT, FQDESV (reference sequence). The V and J ends lost 2 bases and 6 bases respectively, with 10 bases between them. The CDR3 is 13 amino acids. The CDR3 protein is CASSLLAGHGYTF. In nucleotides, the CDR3 is TGTGCCAGCAGCTTATTAGCAGGGCATGGCTACACCTTC.

This clonotype has just a few counts. The chain links TRBV28 to TRBJ1-1; D gene unclear. The CDR3 extends over 19 amino acids. Per germline, CDR1 MDHEN and CDR2 SYDVKM. The V end was cut by 4 bases, the J end by 5 bases, with 29 bases between. This chain's CDR3 is CASSYRVERAKTQETEAFF. CDR3 DNA sequence: TGTGCCAGCAGTTATAGGGTGGAACGGGCCAAGACCCAAGAAACTGAAGCTTTCTTT.

This clonotype was seen repeatedly, ten times or more. This rearrangement joins TRBV12-3 or TRBV12-4 to TRBJ2-1, with TRBD2 identical over 9 bases. V gave up 6 bases and J gave up 5 bases; unmatched junction bases: 11. The CDR3 totals 16 residues. The CDR3 DNA reads as TGTGCCAGCAGCAGAATAGCGGGGGCCCCTGACAATGAGCAGTTCTTC. It translates to CASSRIAGAPDNEQFF.

This clonotype was counted between two and nine times. This chain links TRBV12-3 or TRBV12-4 with TRBJ2-3; 8 nucleotides line up with TRBD2. The CDR3 has 14 residues. The J segment lost 2 bases and the V segment lost 5 bases, leaving 3 bases of the junction unmatched. Here the CDR3 reads CASSAGGNTDTQYF. DNA for the CDR3: TGTGCCAGCAGTGCGGGGGGAAACACAGATACGCAGTATTTT.

This chain links TRBV28 with TRBJ2-7, with D perhaps matching TRBD1 (6 bases). The CDR3 spans 15 residues. Germline assignment: CDR1 MDHEN and CDR2 SYDVKM. Deletions cut 2 bases from V and 1 base from J, with 12 bases between. The CDR3 spells CASSLRGKKSYEQYF. The CDR3 nucleotides are TGTGCCAGCAGTTTAAGGGGGAAGAAATCCTACGAGCAGTACTTC.

This clonotype was seen a handful of times. The chain employs TRBV10-3 and TRBJ2-2; tentative D call: TRBD1 (5 bases). CDR1 and CDR2 from the germline V gene are ENHRY and SYGVKD. The CDR3 contains 11 residues. V lost 10 bases, J lost 7 bases, and 10 bases lay in between. The CDR3 DNA sequence: TGTGCCAGCACAGGCGTCGGGGAGCTGTTTTTT. Translation: CASTGVGELFF.

V gene TRBV15 combines with J gene TRBJ2-3; D perhaps matches TRBD2 (6 bases). The V end was cut by 1 base, the J end by 6 bases, with 14 bases between. The CDR3 has 15 residues. CDR1 is LNHNV, CDR2 YYDKDF, per germline (reference sequence). The CDR3 nucleotides read TGTGCCACCAGCAGAGTTACCATAGCGGAGGATACGCAGTATTTT. It translates to CATSRVTIAEDTQYF. Full variable domain (remainder filled in from reference TRBV15 and TRBJ2-3): DAMVIQNPRYQVTQFGKPVTLSCSQTLNHNVMYWYQQKSSQAPKLLFHYYDKDFNNEADTPDNFQSRRPNTSFCFLDIRSPGLGDTAMYLCATSRVTIAEDTQYFGPGTRLTVL.

A few counts support this clonotype. V gene TRBV27 combines with J gene TRBJ1-2, with 10 bases identical to TRBD1. This CDR3 contains 19 residues. The V segment lost 5 bases and the J segment 3 bases; nucleotides outside the gene matches: 18. Germline V lookup: CDR1 MNHEY, CDR2 SMNVEV (reference sequence). The CDR3 nucleotides are TGTGCCAGCAGTCCATCCAGGACAGGGGGAAAACTATGGTACTATGGCTACACCTTC. This encodes CASSPSRTGGKLWYYGYTF.